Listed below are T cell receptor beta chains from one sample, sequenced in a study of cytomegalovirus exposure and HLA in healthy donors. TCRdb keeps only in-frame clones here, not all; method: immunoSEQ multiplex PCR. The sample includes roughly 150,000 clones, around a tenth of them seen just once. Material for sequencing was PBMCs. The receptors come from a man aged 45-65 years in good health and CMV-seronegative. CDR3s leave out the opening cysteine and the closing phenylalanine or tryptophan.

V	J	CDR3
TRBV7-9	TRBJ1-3	ASREGLQSSGNTIY
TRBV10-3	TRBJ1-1	AISDRGNTEAF
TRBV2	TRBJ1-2	ASSDQGNYGYT
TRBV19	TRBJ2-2	ASSPGRLLANTGELF
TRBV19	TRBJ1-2	ASSRDRGIDYGYT
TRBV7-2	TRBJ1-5	ASSSGTGSWSNQPQH
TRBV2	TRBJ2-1	ASRAGLAGAPDNEQF
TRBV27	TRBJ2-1	ASSLSPSGSANEQF
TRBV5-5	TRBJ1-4	ASSPRTDSTNEKLF
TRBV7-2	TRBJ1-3	ASSKSALQGLGNTIY
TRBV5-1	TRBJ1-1	ASSPRDRLDEAF
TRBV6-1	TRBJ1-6	ASSELGASSYNSPLH
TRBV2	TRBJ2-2	ASMDREVTGELF
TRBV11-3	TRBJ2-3	ASSWSRGADTQY
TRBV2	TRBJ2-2	ASSEASVLANTGELF
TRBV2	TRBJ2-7	ASSRLELREQY
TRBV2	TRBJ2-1	ASSEDGGGVEEQF
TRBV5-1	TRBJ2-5	ASSLRTSGYQETQY
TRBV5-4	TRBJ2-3	ASSLAGTDTQY
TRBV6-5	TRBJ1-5	ASSRIGQSGQPQH
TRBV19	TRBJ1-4	ASSIQGAANEKLF
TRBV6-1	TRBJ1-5	ASREDYYQPQH
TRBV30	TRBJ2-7	AWSTTSYEQY
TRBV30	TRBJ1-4	AWEQGAQGEKLF
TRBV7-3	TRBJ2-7	ASSLEPGSSYEQY
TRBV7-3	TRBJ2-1	ASSPRGSAYNEQF
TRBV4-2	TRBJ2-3	ASSQGYGGPTDTQY
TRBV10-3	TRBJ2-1	AISGAGLAGVEEQF
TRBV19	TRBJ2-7	ASSTGTGPYEQY
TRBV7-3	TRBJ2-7	ASSDHSGTGSYEQY
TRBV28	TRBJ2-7	ASKRQGSYEQY